These 30 T cell receptor beta chains came from one sample sequenced in a study of T cells in Graves' hyperthyroidism and ophthalmopathy. Using RNA transcripts as the source, TCR beta CDR3 regions were amplified. First-round RT-PCR with HTBI primers amplified the TCR CDR3 region. Each CDR3 protein is one row after TCRdb ran MiXCR on the multiplex PCR reads. The data contain fewer than 650,000 distinct CDR3 sequences, around 15% of them singletons. Sequencing was carried out using blood. The receptor source for this set is a woman aged 40 to 49 with Graves' hyperthyroidism.

This clonotype was found many times. The rearrangement links TRBV28 to TRBJ1-1; D gene uncertain. Deletions cut 3 bases from V and 3 bases from J, with 17 bases between. The CDR3 runs to 16 residues. CDR1 and CDR2 (germline): MDHEN, SYDVKM. CDR3 DNA: TGTGCCAGCAGTTTTCACAAGTATGACTCCTACACTGAAGCTTTCTTT. This translates into CASSFHKYDSYTEAFF.

This clonotype was counted between two and nine times. The chain uses TRBV29-1 and TRBJ1-4; D is ambiguous. V was shortened by 4 bases and J by 2 bases, with 14 bases between the two germline ends. Germline assignment: CDR1 SQVTM and CDR2 ANQGSEA. CDR3 length: 15 amino acids. The CDR3 coding sequence is TGCAGCGTTGTGGCCTACGGTGGGACTAATGAAAAACTGTTTTTT. The encoded protein is CSVVAYGGTNEKLFF. The full variable domain, with the rest looked up from reference TRBV29-1 and TRBJ1-4, is SAVISQKPSRDICQRGTSLTIQCQVDSQVTMMFWYRQQPGQSLTLIATANQGSEATYESGFVIDKFPISRPNLTFSTLTVSNMSPEDSSIYLCSVVAYGGTNEKLFFGSGTQLSVL.

At least ten counts were recorded for this clonotype. This chain connects TRBV5-1 to TRBJ2-2; a possible D gene is TRBD1 (6 bases). This CDR3 has 16 residues. V was pared by 2 bases and J by 2 bases, with 13 bases between. Germline loops: CDR1 SGHRS, CDR2 YFSETQ. CDR3: CASSFSGTPNTGELFF. Written as DNA, the CDR3 is TGCGCCAGCAGCTTTTCCGGGACACCCAACACCGGGGAGCTGTTTTTT.

The rearrangement links TRBV28 to TRBJ2-3; D is possibly TRBD1 (5 bases). The germline V gene encodes CDR1 MDHEN and CDR2 SYDVKM. V dropped 2 bases and J dropped 0 bases, with 15 bases sitting between them. CDR3 length: 17 amino acids. The CDR3 bases are TGTGCCAGCAGTTTACTGACAGATACCTCTAGCACAGATACGCAGTATTTT. Amino acids: CASSLLTDTSSTDTQYF.

The rearrangement joins TRBV15 to TRBJ2-3; possible D gene TRBD2, 5 bases. This CDR3 comprises 15 residues. Trimming removed 2 bases at V and 2 bases at J, with 11 bases between. Germline V gives CDR1 LNHNV, CDR2 YYDKDF (reference sequence). The CDR3 is CATSRSGLITDTQYF. The CDR3 region has the DNA TGTGCCACCAGCAGATCTGGACTCATCACAGATACGCAGTATTTT.

There are a few counts of this clonotype. V usage is TRBV6-5 and J usage is TRBJ1-4; a possible D gene is TRBD1 (5 bases). Germline-derived CDR1 and CDR2 are MNHEY and SVGAGI. This CDR3 has 15 residues. V lost 2 bases, J lost 10 bases, and 17 bases lay in between. In nucleotides, the CDR3 is TGTGCCAGCAGTTACCGGGGGGGAGCTAACCGAAAACTGTTTTTT. Amino acids: CASSYRGGANRKLFF.

The J gene is TRBJ1-5, the V gene TRBV19; weak D call: TRBD1 (6 bases). V lost 6 bases and J 3 bases, leaving 12 bases between the germline ends. Germline loops: CDR1 LNHDA, CDR2 SQIVND (reference sequence). The CDR3 extends over 14 amino acids. The CDR3 protein is CASSRGGVNQPQHF. The CDR3 region has the DNA TGTGCCAGTAGCAGGGGTGGAGTCAATCAGCCCCAGCATTTT.

This clonotype was seen at least ten times. The gene calls are TRBV20-1 and TRBJ2-7; 10 nucleotides line up with TRBD2. J was trimmed by 3 bases and V by 5 bases; bases with no gene match: 1. This CDR3 comprises 12 residues. Germline CDR1 is DFQATT and CDR2 is SNEGSKA (reference sequence). The chain's CDR3 is CSASSGGYEQYF. As DNA, the CDR3 is TGCAGTGCTTCTAGCGGGGGCTACGAGCAGTACTTC.

The table lists this clonotype with many counts. This CDR3 reads CASSWGQGPYNEQFF. DNA of the CDR3: TGTGCCAGCAGCTGGGGACAGGGGCCCTACAATGAGCAGTTCTTC. V gene TRBV11-2 combines with J gene TRBJ2-1, with 10 nucleotides matching TRBD1. CDR3 length: 15 amino acids. Looked up from germline, CDR1 is SGHAT and CDR2 is FQNNGV. Losses at the gene ends were 4 bases for V and 2 bases for J; bases not matched to a gene: 2.

Only a few counts were recorded for this clonotype. The gene calls are TRBV29-1 and TRBJ2-2; D call uncertain. The ends were cut back, 2 bases at V and 2 bases at J, with 9 bases in the middle. Germline V CDR1 and CDR2: SQVTM, ANQGSEA. CDR3 size: 14 residues. In nucleotides, the CDR3 is TGCAGCGTTGAACGGGTACAAAACACCGGGGAGCTGTTTTTT. Its protein is CSVERVQNTGELFF.

This clonotype was detected ten times or more. The V and J genes are TRBV28 and TRBJ2-3, with 8 nucleotides matching TRBD1. The germline CDR1 and CDR2 sequences are MDHEN and SYDVKM. The CDR3 runs 17 residues. V shed 2 bases, J shed 0 bases, and the junction held 7 bases outside the gene matches. The CDR3 nucleotides read TGTGCCAGCAGTTTAAATACAGGGGGACTTAGCACAGATACGCAGTATTTT. It yields the protein CASSLNTGGLSTDTQYF.

This clonotype was counted at least ten times. The genes are TRBV6-2 or TRBV6-3 and TRBJ2-7; 8 positions match TRBD2. The germline gives CDR1 MNHEY, CDR2 SVGEGT. Germline trimming cut 6 bases from V and 4 bases from J; bases unmatched to any gene: 5. There are 13 residues in the CDR3. The CDR3, as DNA: TGTGCCAGCAGACCGGGACTAGGATACGAGCAGTACTTC. Protein product: CASRPGLGYEQYF.

This chain links TRBV24-1 with TRBJ2-1, with D perhaps matching TRBD1 or TRBD2 (6 bases each). V lost 5 bases and J lost 0, with 22 bases in between. The germline V gene encodes CDR1 KGHDR and CDR2 SFDVKD. This CDR3 contains 19 residues. The chain's CDR3 is CATSGGAEPRFSSYNEQFF. CDR3 coding DNA: TGTGCCACCAGTGGGGGGGCAGAACCCCGTTTTAGCTCCTACAATGAGCAGTTCTTC.

This clonotype was seen repeatedly, ten times or more. This sequence joins TRBV7-9 and TRBJ1-1, with TRBD1 as a possible D gene (6 bases). The CDR3 sequence is 16 residues long. The germline CDR1 and CDR2 sequences are SEHNR and FQNEAQ (reference sequence). Trimming removed 6 bases at V and 1 base at J, with 18 bases between. The CDR3 sequence: CASRPVAGGPNTEAFF. CDR3 nucleotide sequence: TGTGCCAGCAGACCCGTTGCTGGGGGCCCGAACACTGAAGCTTTCTTT.

This clonotype was recorded at least ten times. The chain couples TRBV11-2 to TRBJ2-7; the D is unclear. The CDR3 consists of 14 residues. V lost 0 bases and J 0 bases, leaving 6 bases between the germline ends. Germline CDR1 and CDR2: SGHAT and FQNNGV. The DNA of the CDR3 is TGTGCCAGCAGCTTAGATGTGCGCTCCTACGAGCAGTACTTC. Translation: CASSLDVRSYEQYF.

This clonotype was counted only a few times. This rearrangement joins TRBV7-2 to TRBJ2-2; 9 nucleotides line up with TRBD2. V lost 6 bases to trimming and J lost 1 base; unmatched junction nucleotides: 6. The germline V gene has CDR1 SGHTA and CDR2 FQGNSA. This CDR3 has 16 amino acids. CDR3 loop: CASRLSGRGNTGELFF. CDR3 coding DNA: TGTGCCAGCAGACTTAGCGGGAGAGGGAACACCGGGGAGCTGTTTTTT.

This chain links TRBV19 with TRBJ2-7; D not resolved. Germline V CDR1 and CDR2: LNHDA, SQIVND (reference sequence). V was clipped by 5 bases and J by 2 bases, with 19 bases between them. This CDR3 has 16 residues. CDR3 in DNA: TGTGCCAGTAGTCCTCCGTGGCAGTCGTTTGCCTACGAGCAGTACTTC. Its translation: CASSPPWQSFAYEQYF.

This clonotype showed up many times. CDR3 DNA: TGTGCCATCAAGGCGGGCAGCTCTGGGGCCAACGTCCTGACTTTC. Encoded protein: CAIKAGSSGANVLTF. V and J are TRBV2 and TRBJ2-6, with D possibly TRBD2 on 5 matching bases. CDR3 size: 15 residues. Trimming removed 10 bases from V and 0 bases from J, with 13 bases in between. Germline CDR1 reads SNHLY; CDR2 reads FYNNEI.

This clonotype came up many times. The J gene is TRBJ1-2, the V gene TRBV3-1, with D uncertain. Germline V lookup: CDR1 LGHDT, CDR2 YNNKEL (reference sequence). The CDR3 sequence is 16 residues long. Between the trimmed V and J ends, which lost 0 bases and 0 bases, there was a span of 11 bases. This CDR3 reads CASSQDWAGANYGYTF. CDR3 DNA: TGTGCCAGCAGCCAAGATTGGGCTGGAGCTAACTATGGCTACACCTTC.

This clonotype has a count of ten or more. The CDR3 loop reads CASSVDQRPETQYF. CDR3 DNA: TGTGCCAGCAGCGTAGATCAGCGGCCCGAGACCCAGTACTTC. The chain employs TRBV9 and TRBJ2-5; TRBD2 is a possible D gene (5 bases). CDR3 size: 14 residues. Germline-derived CDR1 and CDR2 are SGDLS and YYNGEE. V was shortened by 0 bases and J by 5 bases, with 11 bases between the two germline ends.

The chain links TRBV20-1 to TRBJ2-1, with TRBD2 matching 11 bases. V trimming: 1 base; J trimming: 10 bases; junction bases outside the gene matches: 12. CDR1 is DFQATT, CDR2 SNEGSKA, per germline (reference sequence). The CDR3 is made up of 16 amino acids. DNA of the CDR3: TGCAGTGCTAGAGGGGAAACTAGCGGGAGAAACGAGGAGCAGTTCTTC. Translation: CSARGETSGRNEEQFF.

This clonotype has a count of ten or more. The chain couples TRBV11-2 to TRBJ1-4; D gene unclear. Deletions cut 1 base from V and 6 bases from J, with 6 bases between. The germline V gene has CDR1 SGHAT and CDR2 FQNNGV. CDR3 length: 13 residues. The CDR3 bases are TGTGCCAGCAGCTTAGCTTTTTATGAAAAACTGTTTTTT. This sequence encodes CASSLAFYEKLFF.

The chain has TRBV18 and TRBJ1-6; the D gene is possibly TRBD1 (6 bases). Germline V gene lookup returns CDR1 KGHSH and CDR2 LQKENI. V dropped 3 bases and J dropped 9 bases, with 18 bases sitting between them. The CDR3 has 16 residues. CDR3 residues: CASSPLDRSISSPLHF. CDR3 coding DNA: TGTGCCAGCTCACCCCTGGACAGATCGATTTCTTCACCCCTCCACTTT. The full variable domain, its missing parts supplied by reference TRBV18 and TRBJ1-6, is NAGVMQNPRHLVRRRGQEARLRCSPMKGHSHVYWYRQLPEEGLKFMVYLQKENIIDESGMPKERFSAEFPKEGPSILRIQQVVRGDSAAYFCASSPLDRSISSPLHFGNGTRLTVT.

The V gene is TRBV20-1, the J gene TRBJ1-2; D uncertain. Trimming left V 0 bases short and J 9 bases short, with 14 bases between. Germline V lookup: CDR1 DFQATT, CDR2 SNEGSKA (reference sequence). This CDR3 comprises 13 residues. This chain's CDR3 is CSARDPRDMRYTF. The CDR3 region has the DNA TGCAGTGCTAGAGATCCCCGGGATATGCGCTACACCTTC.

This clonotype was counted many times. This sequence joins TRBV12-3 or TRBV12-4 and TRBJ1-1; TRBD1 matches at 10 bases. V trimming: 8 bases; J trimming: 4 bases; junction bases outside the gene matches: 7. This CDR3 contains 14 residues. The CDR3 DNA reads TGTGCCAGCGGGGACAGGGGACAGGGCACTGAAGCTTTCTTT. It is translated as CASGDRGQGTEAFF.

At least ten counts were recorded for this clonotype. The junction departs from the called germline gene at one end, perhaps through a read error. The chain joins TRBV3-1 to TRBJ2-7, with D possibly being TRBD1 (6 bases). The germline V gene has CDR1 LGHDT and CDR2 YNNKEL (reference sequence). This CDR3 region has 15 residues. DNA for the CDR3: TGTGCCAGCAGCCAAACTTCACAGGGTTCCTCCGAGCAGTACTTC. Its translation: CASSQTSQGSSEQYF.

This rearrangement joins TRBV20-1 to TRBJ1-1; D is undetermined. This CDR3 region has 15 residues. Germline V lookup: CDR1 DFQATT, CDR2 SNEGSKA (reference sequence). With 6 bases removed from V and 0 bases from J, the gap between germline ends came to 17 bases. The CDR3 loop is CSAKSGSRVNTEAFF. The CDR3 DNA is TGCAGTGCCAAGTCGGGGTCTCGGGTGAACACTGAAGCTTTCTTT.

V gene TRBV5-1 combines with J gene TRBJ2-3; 8 nucleotides line up with TRBD1. V gave up 1 base and J gave up 5 bases; unmatched junction bases: 9. The CDR3 extends over 16 amino acids. Per the germline V gene, CDR1 is SGHRS and CDR2 is YFSETQ. CDR3 protein: CASSLLGGQAGDTQYF. For the CDR3, the DNA is TGCGCCAGCAGCTTGCTCGGGGGACAGGCGGGAGATACGCAGTATTTT.

Ten or more counts support this clonotype. The chain employs TRBV20-1 and TRBJ2-5; the match to TRBD1 covers 8 bases. Germline values: CDR1 DFQATT, CDR2 SNEGSKA (reference sequence). The CDR3 runs 11 residues. Germline trimming cut 3 bases from V and 10 bases from J; bases unmatched to any gene: 4. The CDR3 region is CSASDDRGQYF. CDR3 nucleotide sequence: TGCAGTGCTAGTGACGACAGGGGCCAGTACTTC.

The CDR3: CSAIGGGSYNEQFF. The CDR3, as DNA: TGCAGTGCTATTGGGGGAGGTTCCTACAATGAGCAGTTCTTC. The chain links TRBV20-1 to TRBJ2-1; D possibly corresponds to TRBD2 (6 bases). Deletions cut 4 bases from V and 1 base from J, with 11 bases between. CDR1 is DFQATT and CDR2 is SNEGSKA in the germline V gene (reference sequence). The CDR3 has 14 residues.